The clone carrying this T cell receptor beta chain was found once. This entry comes from a study of blood T cell repertoires in COVID-19. Across the whole study: Acute and convalescent COVID-19 specimens originated in the United States, Italy and Spain. PBMCs, B-cell-depleted T cells, or T cells provided the cDNA or gDNA that made up the material.

Per germline, CDR1 MNHNS and CDR2 SASEGT. V was clipped by 3 bases and J by 1 base; unmatched bases: 5. CDR3 length: 15 residues. Profiling relied on immunoSEQ multiplex PCR, and the TCRdb table lists in-frame clones only, not all of them. This table holds about 170,000 clones, roughly 85% found once. Material for sequencing was peripheral blood. V gene TRBV6-1 combines with J gene TRBJ1-1, with 7 bases that match TRBD1. The receptor was isolated from a woman of 80 years or more with acute or convalescent COVID-19. The CDR3 region is CASSERTGSNTEAFF. The CDR3 nucleotides read TGTGCCAGCAGTGAGAGGACAGGTTCGAACACTGAAGCTTTCTTT.